This TCR beta chain was sequenced during a study of early T cells in non-severe SARS-CoV-2 infection. This clonotype has a handful of counts. TCRdb itself ran the 5' RACE reads through MiXCR, one entry per CDR3 protein. The sample contains some 88,000 distinct CDR3 sequences, over 15% of which appear only once. V lost 8 bases and J lost 2; bases outside the gene matches: 4. The CDR3 extends over 13 amino acids. The V gene's germline CDR1 is SGDLS and CDR2 YYNGEE. This sequence joins TRBV9 and TRBJ1-3; 7 bases line up with TRBD1. The TCR was taken from an adult who was a healthcare worker with PCR-confirmed SARS-CoV-2 infection or an uninfected control (not recorded which). The sample consisted of whole blood, taken at baseline. This CDR3 reads CASTGAAGNTIYF. CDR3 nucleotide sequence: TGTGCCAGTACAGGGGCGGCTGGAAACACCATATATTTT. The complete variable domain, with remaining parts taken from reference TRBV9 and TRBJ1-3, reads DSGVTQTPKHLITATGQRVTLRCSPRSGDLSVYWYQQSLDQGLQFLIQYYNGEERAKGNILERFSAQQFPDLHSELNLSSLELGDSALYFCASTGAAGNTIYFGEGSWLTVV.